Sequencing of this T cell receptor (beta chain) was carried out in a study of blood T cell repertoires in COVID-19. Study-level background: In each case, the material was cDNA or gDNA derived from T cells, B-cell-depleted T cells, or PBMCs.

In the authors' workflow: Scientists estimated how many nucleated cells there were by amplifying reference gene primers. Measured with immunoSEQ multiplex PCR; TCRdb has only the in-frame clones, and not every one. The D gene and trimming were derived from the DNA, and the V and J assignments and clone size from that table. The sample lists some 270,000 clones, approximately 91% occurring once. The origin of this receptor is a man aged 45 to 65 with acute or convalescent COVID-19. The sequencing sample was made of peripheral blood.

The CDR3 nucleotides read TGTGCCAGCAGCCCCGGAGAGGGATCAATTGGCTACACCTTC. This translates into CASSPGEGSIGYTF. The rearrangement links TRBV5-6 to TRBJ1-2; D call uncertain. This CDR3 is built from 14 residues. Trimming cost V 4 bases and J 7 bases, with 17 bases left between them. The germline V gene has CDR1 SGHDT and CDR2 YYEEEE.